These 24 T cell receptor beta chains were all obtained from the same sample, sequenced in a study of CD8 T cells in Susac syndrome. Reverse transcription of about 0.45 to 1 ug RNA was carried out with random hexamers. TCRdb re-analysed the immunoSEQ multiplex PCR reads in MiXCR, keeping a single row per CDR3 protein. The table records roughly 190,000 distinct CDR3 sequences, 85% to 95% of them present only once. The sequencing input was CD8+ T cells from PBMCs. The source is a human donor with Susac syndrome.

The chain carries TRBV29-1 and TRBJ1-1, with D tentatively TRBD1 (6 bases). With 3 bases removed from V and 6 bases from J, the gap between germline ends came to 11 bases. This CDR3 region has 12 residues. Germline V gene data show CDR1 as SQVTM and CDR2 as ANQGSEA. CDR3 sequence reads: CSVDRDIAEAFF. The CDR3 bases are TGCAGCGTTGATCGGGACATTGCTGAAGCTTTCTTT.

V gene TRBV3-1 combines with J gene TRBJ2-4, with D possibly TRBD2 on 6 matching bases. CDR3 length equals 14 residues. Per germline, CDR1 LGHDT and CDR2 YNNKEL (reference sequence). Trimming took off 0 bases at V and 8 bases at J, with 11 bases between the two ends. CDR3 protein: CASSQETSRYIQYF. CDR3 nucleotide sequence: TGTGCCAGCAGCCAAGAGACTAGTAGATACATTCAGTACTTC. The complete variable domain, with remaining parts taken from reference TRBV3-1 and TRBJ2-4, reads DTAVSQTPKYLVTQMGNDKSIKCEQNLGHDTMYWYKQDSKKFLKIMFSYNNKELIINETVPNRFSPKSPDKAHLNLHINSLELGDSAVYFCASSQETSRYIQYFGAGTRLSVL.

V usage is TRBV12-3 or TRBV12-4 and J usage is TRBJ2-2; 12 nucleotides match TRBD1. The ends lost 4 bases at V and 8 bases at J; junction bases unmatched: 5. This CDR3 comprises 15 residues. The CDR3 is CASSSGQGAGGELFF. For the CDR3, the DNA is TGTGCCAGCAGTTCGGGACAGGGGGCGGGTGGGGAGCTGTTTTTT.

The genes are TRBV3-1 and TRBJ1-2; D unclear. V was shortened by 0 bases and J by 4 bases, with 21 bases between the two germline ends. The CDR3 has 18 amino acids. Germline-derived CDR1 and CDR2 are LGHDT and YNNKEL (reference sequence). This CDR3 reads CASSQDNPQGGGLYGYTF. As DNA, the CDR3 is TGTGCCAGCAGCCAAGACAACCCCCAAGGCGGCGGACTCTATGGCTACACCTTC.

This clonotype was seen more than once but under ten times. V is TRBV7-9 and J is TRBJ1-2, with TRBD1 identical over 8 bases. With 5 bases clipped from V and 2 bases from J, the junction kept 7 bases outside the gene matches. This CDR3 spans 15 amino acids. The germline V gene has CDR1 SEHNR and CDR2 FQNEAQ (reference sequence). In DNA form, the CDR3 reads TGTGCCAGCAGCCAAACAGGGGGAGGAAACTATGGCTACACCTTC. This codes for CASSQTGGGNYGYTF.

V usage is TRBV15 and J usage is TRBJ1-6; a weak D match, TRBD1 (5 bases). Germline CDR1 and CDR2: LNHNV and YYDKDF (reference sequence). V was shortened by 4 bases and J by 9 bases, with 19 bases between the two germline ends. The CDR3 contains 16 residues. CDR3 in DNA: TGTGCCACCAGCACTGGCGGGGGAGTTTTAGGTTCACCCCTCCACTTT. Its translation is CATSTGGGVLGSPLHF. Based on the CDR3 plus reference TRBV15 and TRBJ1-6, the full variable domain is DAMVIQNPRYQVTQFGKPVTLSCSQTLNHNVMYWYQQKSSQAPKLLFHYYDKDFNNEADTPDNFQSRRPNTSFCFLDIRSPGLGDTAMYLCATSTGGGVLGSPLHFGNGTRLTVT.

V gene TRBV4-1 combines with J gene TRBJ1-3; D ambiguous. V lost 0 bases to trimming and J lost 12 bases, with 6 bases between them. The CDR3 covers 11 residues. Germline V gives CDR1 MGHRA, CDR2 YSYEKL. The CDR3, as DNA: TGCGCCAGCAGCCAAGATTCCCTCATATATTTT. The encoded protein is CASSQDSLIYF.

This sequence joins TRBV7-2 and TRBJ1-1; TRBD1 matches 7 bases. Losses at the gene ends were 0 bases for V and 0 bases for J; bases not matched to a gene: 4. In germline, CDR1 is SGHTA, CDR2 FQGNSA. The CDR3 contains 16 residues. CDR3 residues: CASSLAGTVLNTEAFF. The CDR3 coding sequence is TGTGCCAGCAGCTTAGCGGGGACAGTACTGAACACTGAAGCTTTCTTT.

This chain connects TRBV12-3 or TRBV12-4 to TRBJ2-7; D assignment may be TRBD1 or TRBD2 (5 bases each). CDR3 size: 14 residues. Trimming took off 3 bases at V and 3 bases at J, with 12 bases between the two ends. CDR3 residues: CASSFGGGGYEQYF. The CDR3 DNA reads TGTGCCAGCAGTTTTGGGGGTGGCGGCTACGAGCAGTACTTC.

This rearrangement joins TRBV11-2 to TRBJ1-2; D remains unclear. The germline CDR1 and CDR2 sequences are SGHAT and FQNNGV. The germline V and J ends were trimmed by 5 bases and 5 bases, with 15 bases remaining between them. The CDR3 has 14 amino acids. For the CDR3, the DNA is TGTGCCAGCAGCGCCCGGGGTGAGGAGTATGGCTACACCTTC. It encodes CASSARGEEYGYTF.

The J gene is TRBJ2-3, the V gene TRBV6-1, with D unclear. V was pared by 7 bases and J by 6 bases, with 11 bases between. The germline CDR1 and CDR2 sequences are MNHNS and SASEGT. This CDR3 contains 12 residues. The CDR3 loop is CASTLGSDTQYF. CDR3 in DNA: TGTGCCAGCACCCTAGGGTCCGATACGCAGTATTTT.

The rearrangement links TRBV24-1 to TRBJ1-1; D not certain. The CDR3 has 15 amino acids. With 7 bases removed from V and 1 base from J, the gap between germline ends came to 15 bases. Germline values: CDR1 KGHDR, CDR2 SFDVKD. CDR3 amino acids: CATRNPGYPNTEAFF. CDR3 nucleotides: TGTGCCACCAGAAATCCGGGGTACCCGAACACTGAAGCTTTCTTT.

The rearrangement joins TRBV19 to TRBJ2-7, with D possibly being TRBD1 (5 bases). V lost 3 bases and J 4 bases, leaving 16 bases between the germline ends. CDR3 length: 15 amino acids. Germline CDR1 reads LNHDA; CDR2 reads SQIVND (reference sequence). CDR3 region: CASSMRPGSIYEQYF. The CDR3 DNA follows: TGTGCCAGTAGTATGAGACCAGGGTCGATTTACGAGCAGTACTTC.

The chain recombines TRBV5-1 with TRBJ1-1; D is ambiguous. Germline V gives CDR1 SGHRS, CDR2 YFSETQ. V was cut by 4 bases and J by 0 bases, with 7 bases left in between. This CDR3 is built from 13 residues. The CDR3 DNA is TGCGCCAGCAGCATGGATATGAACACTGAAGCTTTCTTT. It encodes CASSMDMNTEAFF.

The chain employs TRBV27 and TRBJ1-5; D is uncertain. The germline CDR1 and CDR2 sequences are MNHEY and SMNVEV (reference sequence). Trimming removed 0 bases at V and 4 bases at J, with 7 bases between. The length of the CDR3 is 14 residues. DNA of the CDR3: TGTGCCAGCAGTTTATCGAACAGTAATCAGCCCCAGCATTTT. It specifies CASSLSNSNQPQHF.

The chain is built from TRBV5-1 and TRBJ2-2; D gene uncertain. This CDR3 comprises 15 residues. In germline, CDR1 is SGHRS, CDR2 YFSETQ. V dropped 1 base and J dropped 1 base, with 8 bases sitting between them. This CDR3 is CASSLYVENTGELFF. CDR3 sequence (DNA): TGCGCCAGCAGCTTGTACGTGGAGAACACCGGGGAGCTGTTTTTT.

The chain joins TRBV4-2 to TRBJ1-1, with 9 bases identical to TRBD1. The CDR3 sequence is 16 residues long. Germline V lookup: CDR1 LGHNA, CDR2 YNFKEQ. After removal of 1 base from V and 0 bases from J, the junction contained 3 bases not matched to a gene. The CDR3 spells CASSQGTGAMNTEAFF. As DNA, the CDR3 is TGTGCCAGCAGCCAAGGGACAGGGGCCATGAACACTGAAGCTTTCTTT.

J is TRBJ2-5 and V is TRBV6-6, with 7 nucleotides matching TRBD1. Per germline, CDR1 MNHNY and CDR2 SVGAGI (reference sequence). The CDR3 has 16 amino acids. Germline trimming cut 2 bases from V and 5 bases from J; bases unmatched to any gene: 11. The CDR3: CASSYVPGGVQETQYF. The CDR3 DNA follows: TGTGCCAGCAGTTACGTGCCAGGGGGAGTCCAGGAGACCCAGTACTTC.

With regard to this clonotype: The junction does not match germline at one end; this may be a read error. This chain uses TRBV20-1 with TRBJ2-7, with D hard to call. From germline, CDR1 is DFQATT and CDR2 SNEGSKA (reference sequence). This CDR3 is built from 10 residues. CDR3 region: CSARETEQYF. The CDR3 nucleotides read TGCAGTGCCAGAGAGACAGAGCAGTACTTC.

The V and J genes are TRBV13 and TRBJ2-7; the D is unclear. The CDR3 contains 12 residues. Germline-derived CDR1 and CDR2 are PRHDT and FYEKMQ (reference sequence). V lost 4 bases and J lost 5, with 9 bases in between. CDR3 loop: CASSSSWDEQYF. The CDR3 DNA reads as TGTGCCAGCAGCTCGTCCTGGGACGAGCAGTACTTC.

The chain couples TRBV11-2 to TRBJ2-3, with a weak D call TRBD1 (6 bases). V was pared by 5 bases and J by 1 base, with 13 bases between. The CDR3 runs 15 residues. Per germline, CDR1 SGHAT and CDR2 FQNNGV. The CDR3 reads CASSQGHYGTDTQYF. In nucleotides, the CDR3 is TGTGCCAGCAGCCAGGGACACTACGGCACAGATACGCAGTATTTT.

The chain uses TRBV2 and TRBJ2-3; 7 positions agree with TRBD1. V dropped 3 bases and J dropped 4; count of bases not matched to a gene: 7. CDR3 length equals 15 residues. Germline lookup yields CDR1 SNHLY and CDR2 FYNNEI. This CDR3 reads CASSEPGQKSDTQYF. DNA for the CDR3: TGTGCCAGCAGTGAGCCGGGACAGAAATCAGATACGCAGTATTTT.

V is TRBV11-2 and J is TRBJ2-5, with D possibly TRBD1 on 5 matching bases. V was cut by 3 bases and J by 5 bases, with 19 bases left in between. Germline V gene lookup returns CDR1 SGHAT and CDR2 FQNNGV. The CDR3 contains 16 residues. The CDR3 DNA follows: TGTGCCAGCAGCTTCGAAGGGGCAGGGCTCTTGGAGACCCAGTACTTC. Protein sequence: CASSFEGAGLLETQYF.

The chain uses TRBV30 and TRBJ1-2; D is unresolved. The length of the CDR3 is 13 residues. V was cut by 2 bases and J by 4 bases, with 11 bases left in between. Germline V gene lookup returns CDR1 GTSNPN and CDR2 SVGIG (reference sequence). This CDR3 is CAWSYSHGYGYTF. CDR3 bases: TGTGCCTGGAGTTACTCTCATGGCTATGGCTACACCTTC.